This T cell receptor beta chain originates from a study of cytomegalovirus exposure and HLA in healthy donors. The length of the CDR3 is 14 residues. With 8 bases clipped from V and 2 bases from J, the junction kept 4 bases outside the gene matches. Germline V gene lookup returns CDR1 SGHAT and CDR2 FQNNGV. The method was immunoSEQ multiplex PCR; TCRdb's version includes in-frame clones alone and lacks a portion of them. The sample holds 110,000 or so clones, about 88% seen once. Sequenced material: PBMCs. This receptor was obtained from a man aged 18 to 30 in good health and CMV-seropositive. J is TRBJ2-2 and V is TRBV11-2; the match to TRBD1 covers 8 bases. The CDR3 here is CASSGTGNTGELFF. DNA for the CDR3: TGTGCCAGCTCCGGGACAGGAAACACCGGGGAGCTGTTTTTT.